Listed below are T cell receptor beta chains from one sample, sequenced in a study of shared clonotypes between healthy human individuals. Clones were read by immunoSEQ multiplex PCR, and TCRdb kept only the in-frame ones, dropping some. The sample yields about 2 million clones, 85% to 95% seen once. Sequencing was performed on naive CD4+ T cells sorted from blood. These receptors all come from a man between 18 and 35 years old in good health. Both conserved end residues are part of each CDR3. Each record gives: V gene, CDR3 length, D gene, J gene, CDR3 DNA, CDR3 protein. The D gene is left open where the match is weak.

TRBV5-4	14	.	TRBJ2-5	TGTGCCAGCAGCTCGGGGACTGCGCAAGAGACCCAGTACTTC	CASSSGTAQETQYF
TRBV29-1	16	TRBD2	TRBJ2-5	TGCAGCGTCGCTCCTCTAGCGGGGGGTGGAAGAGAGACCCAGTACTTC	CSVAPLAGGGRETQYF
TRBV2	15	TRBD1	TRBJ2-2	TGTGCCAGCAGAAGGACAGGGTCCATGACCGGGGAGCTGTTTTTT	CASRRTGSMTGELFF
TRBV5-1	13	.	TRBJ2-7	TGCGCCAGCAGCTCTAGTGACTGGAACGAGCAGTACTTC	CASSSSDWNEQYF
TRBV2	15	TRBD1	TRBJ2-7	TGTGCCAGCAGGTATACCGGGACAGGGACCTACGAGCAGTACTTC	CASRYTGTGTYEQYF
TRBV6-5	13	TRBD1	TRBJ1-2	TGTGCCAGCAGATCAGGGGGGGTCTATGGCTACACCTTC	CASRSGGVYGYTF
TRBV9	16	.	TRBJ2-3	TGTGCCAGCAGCGTAGAATCGGGTAGACCCACAGATACGCAGTATTTT	CASSVESGRPTDTQYF
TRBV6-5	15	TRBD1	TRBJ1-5	TGTGCCAGCAGTTACGGCAGGGGGCCGCATCAGCCCCAGCATTTT	CASSYGRGPHQPQHF
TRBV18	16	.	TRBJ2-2	TGTGCCAGCTCACCAATGGTTTTTTCGAACACCGGGGAGCTGTTTTTT	CASSPMVFSNTGELFF
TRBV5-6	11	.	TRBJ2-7	TGTGCCAGCAGCTTGATTTACGAGCAGTACTTC	CASSLIYEQYF
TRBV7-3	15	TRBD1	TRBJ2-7	TGTGCCAGCAGGACCGGGACAGGGATCCCCTACGAGCAGTACTTC	CASRTGTGIPYEQYF
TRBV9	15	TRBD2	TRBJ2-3	TGTGCCAGCAGCGCACTAGCGGACACCACAGATACGCAGTATTTT	CASSALADTTDTQYF
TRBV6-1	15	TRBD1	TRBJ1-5	TGTGCCAGCAGTGAAACAGGGGGGCCTAATCAGCCCCAGCATTTT	CASSETGGPNQPQHF
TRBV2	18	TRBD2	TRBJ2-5	TGTGCCAGCTTATCCGGGACTAGCGGGAGGTGGGGGCAAGAGACCCAGTACTTC	CASLSGTSGRWGQETQYF
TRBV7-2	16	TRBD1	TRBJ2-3	TGTGCCAGCAGCCCTAATGGACAGGGGGCGGGAGATACGCAGTATTTT	CASSPNGQGAGDTQYF
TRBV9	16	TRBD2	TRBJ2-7	TGTGCCAGCAGCGTAGATGCGACTAGCGGGACGAGCGAGCAGTACTTC	CASSVDATSGTSEQYF
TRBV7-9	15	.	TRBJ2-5	TGTGCCAGCAGCTTAGGCCCGGCCCTCCCCCATACCCAGTACTTC	CASSLGPALPHTQYF
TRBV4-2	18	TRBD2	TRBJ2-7	TGTGCCAGCAGCCAAGATTCCCCGACTAGCGGGACGTCCTACGAGCAGTACTTC	CASSQDSPTSGTSYEQYF
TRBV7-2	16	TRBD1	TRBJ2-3	TGTGCCAGCACCGTCGGGACAGGGCATAGCACAGATACGCAGTATTTT	CASTVGTGHSTDTQYF
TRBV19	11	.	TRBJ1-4	TGTGCCATCGAACTTTACGGTCAACTGTTTTTT	CAIELYGQLFF
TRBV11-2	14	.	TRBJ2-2	TGTGCCAGCAGCTTAGGACAGTACACCGGGGAGCTGTTTTTT	CASSLGQYTGELFF